The rows below give T cell receptor beta chains drawn from one sample of a study of blood T cell repertoires in COVID-19. The table came from immunoSEQ multiplex PCR; TCRdb's copy has only in-frame clones and leaves some out. The data show some 49,000 clones, approximately 93% seen once. Sequences were obtained from peripheral blood. These receptors were collected from a man aged 55 to 70 with COVID-19, enrolled during active disease. The CDR3 runs from the conserved cysteine through the conserved F or W. The D gene is left open where the match is weak. For some rows the clone size is stated as once, few or many, or as a class when expanded; others skip it.

v_gene	d_gene	abundance	j_gene	CDR3aa	CDR3nt
TRBV11-1	NA	NA	TRBJ2-1	CASSLVGERGEQFF	TGTGCCAGCAGCTTAGTCGGCGAAAGAGGTGAGCAGTTCTTC
TRBV11-2	NA	NA	TRBJ1-1	CASSRVPSDSEAFF	TGTGCCAGCAGCCGCGTTCCCAGCGACAGTGAAGCTTTCTTT
TRBV12-3/TRBV12-4	NA	NA	TRBJ2-7	CASRPSGYEQYF	TGTGCCAGCAGACCAAGCGGGTACGAGCAGTACTTC
TRBV10-3	TRBD2	NA	TRBJ2-3	CAISESIAGVRGVAAQRTQYF	TGTGCCATCAGTGAGTCTATAGCGGGGGTTAGAGGTGTGGCCGCTCAGCGTACGCAGTATTTT
TRBV28	TRBD2	NA	TRBJ2-7	CASSAGLAGGGEQYF	TGTGCCAGCAGTGCCGGACTAGCGGGAGGGGGTGAGCAGTACTTC
TRBV29-1	NA	NA	TRBJ1-5	CSVSDGLLGNQPQHF	TGCAGCGTGTCGGACGGACTCCTCGGCAATCAGCCCCAGCATTTT
TRBV7-8	NA	NA	TRBJ1-5	CASSLSGTHGNQPQHF	TGTGCCAGCAGCTTATCCGGGACACACGGCAATCAGCCCCAGCATTTT
TRBV19	NA	NA	TRBJ1-2	CASSISSFYNYGYTF	TGTGCCAGTAGTATTAGCAGCTTCTATAACTATGGCTACACCTTC
TRBV7-3	TRBD2	NA	TRBJ2-1	CASSLYQRGGASYNEQFF	TGTGCCAGCAGCTTATATCAGCGGGGGGGCGCATCCTACAATGAGCAGTTCTTC
TRBV5-6	NA	NA	TRBJ2-1	CASSTLGGEYNEQFF	TGTGCCAGCAGCACACTTGGCGGGGAGTACAATGAGCAGTTCTTC
TRBV7-9	TRBD1	once	TRBJ1-3	CASSKAGGLDTIYF	TGTGCCAGCAGCAAGGCAGGGGGCTTAGACACCATATATTTT
TRBV6-5	NA	NA	TRBJ2-7	CASSKHYEQYF	TGTGCCAGCAGTAAACACTACGAGCAGTACTTC
TRBV6-5	NA	NA	TRBJ1-2	CASRRAGTPDGYTF	TGTGCCAGCAGGCGCGCCGGGACTCCAGACGGCTACACCTTC
TRBV5-1	TRBD2	once	TRBJ2-1	CASSSGLAGDNEQFF	TGCGCCAGCAGCTCGGGACTAGCGGGGGACAATGAGCAGTTCTTC
TRBV19	TRBD1	NA	TRBJ2-7	CASSSDRAPYEQYF	TGTGCCAGTAGTTCTGACAGGGCCCCCTACGAGCAGTACTTC
TRBV4-1	NA	once	TRBJ1-1	CASSQVGRGNTEAFF	TGCGCCAGCAGCCAAGTCGGCAGGGGGAACACTGAAGCTTTCTTT
TRBV3-1/TRBV3-2	NA	NA	TRBJ2-7	CASSLRGRGRAHEQYF	TGTGCCAGCAGCCTCCGGGGAAGGGGGAGGGCCCACGAGCAGTACTTC
TRBV7-2	TRBD1	NA	TRBJ1-5	CASSHRTGGNQPQHF	TGTGCCAGCAGCCACCGGACAGGGGGCAATCAGCCCCAGCATTTT
TRBV4-1	NA	NA	TRBJ1-6	CASSQDPGAYNSPLHF	TGCGCCAGCAGCCAAGATCCGGGGGCCTATAATTCACCCCTCCACTTT
TRBV19	TRBD1	NA	TRBJ1-6	CASSIGGTGIYNSPLHF	TGTGCCAGTAGTATTGGTGGGACAGGGATCTATAATTCACCCCTCCACTTT
TRBV12-3/TRBV12-4	NA	NA	TRBJ1-3	CASSANGGNTIYF	TGTGCCAGCAGCGCGAACGGTGGAAACACCATATATTTT
TRBV29-1	NA	NA	TRBJ1-4	CSVGQRATNEKLFF	TGCAGCGTTGGACAGAGAGCAACTAATGAAAAACTGTTTTTT
TRBV7-3	TRBD2	NA	TRBJ2-1	CASSLRSGGAHEQFF	TGTGCCAGCAGCTTACGTAGCGGGGGGGCCCATGAGCAGTTCTTC
TRBV29-1	TRBD1	NA	TRBJ2-3	CSVRDRGMVTDTQYF	TGCAGCGTTAGGGACAGGGGAATGGTAACAGATACGCAGTATTTT
TRBV9	TRBD1	once	TRBJ1-2	CASSVSGGLDGYTF	TGTGCCAGCAGCGTATCAGGGGGCCTCGATGGCTACACCTTC
TRBV11-3	NA	NA	TRBJ2-1	CASSPGGGGKNNEQFF	TGTGCCAGCAGCCCGGGGGGCGGGGGAAAAAACAATGAGCAGTTCTTC
TRBV11-2	NA	NA	TRBJ1-2	CASSPWRVGLGYTF	TGTGCCAGCAGCCCGTGGCGAGTGGGCTTAGGCTACACCTTC
TRBV5-1	NA	NA	TRBJ2-2	CASSLVGGSGELFF	TGCGCCAGCAGCTTGGTTGGTGGTAGCGGGGAGCTGTTTTTT
TRBV6-1	TRBD1	NA	TRBJ1-5	CASSEYPGTGDQPQHF	TGTGCCAGCAGTGAATACCCAGGAACAGGGGACCAGCCCCAGCATTTT
TRBV10-3	TRBD1	NA	TRBJ1-1	CAISEGAGGKAEAFF	TGTGCCATCAGTGAAGGGGCAGGGGGGAAGGCTGAAGCTTTCTTT
TRBV2	NA	once	TRBJ1-1	CASGGELMNTEAFF	TGTGCCAGCGGGGGGGAGCTGATGAACACTGAAGCTTTCTTT
TRBV7-2	NA	NA	TRBJ2-2	CASSLERRRSGELFF	TGTGCCAGCAGCTTAGAACGGCGGCGGTCCGGGGAGCTGTTTTTT
TRBV7-9	TRBD1	once	TRBJ1-6	CASSKTGGDNSPLHF	TGTGCCAGCAGCAAGACAGGGGGCGATAATTCACCCCTCCACTTT
TRBV3-1/TRBV3-2	TRBD2	NA	TRBJ2-1	CASSQVGGRPDNEQFF	TGTGCCAGCAGCCAAGTAGGCGGGAGACCAGACAATGAGCAGTTCTTC
TRBV7-8	NA	NA	TRBJ2-5	CASSLEPQETQYF	TGTGCCAGCAGCTTGGAGCCGCAAGAGACCCAGTACTTC
TRBV19	NA	NA	TRBJ1-2	CASSAGSAGYTF	TGTGCCAGTAGCGCCGGGAGTGCCGGCTACACCTTC
TRBV7-3	NA	NA	TRBJ2-2	CASSTPQGSTGVTGELFF	TGTGCCAGCTCTACGCCTCAGGGTAGTACGGGGGTCACCGGGGAGCTGTTTTTT
TRBV19	TRBD1	NA	TRBJ2-1	CARARGQVTYNEQFF	TGTGCCAGAGCCCGAGGACAGGTCACCTACAATGAGCAGTTCTTC
TRBV6-1	NA	NA	TRBJ2-7	CASSHGGRGNEQYF	TGTGCCAGCAGTCACGGGGGGCGAGGGAACGAGCAGTACTTC
TRBV19	NA	NA	TRBJ2-1	CASSPMGARYNEQFF	TGTGCCAGTAGTCCCATGGGGGCTCGGTACAATGAGCAGTTCTTC
TRBV21-1	NA	NA	TRBJ2-3	CASSPHGLAGTISTDTQYF	TGTGCCAGCAGCCCGCACGGACTAGCGGGCACTATAAGCACAGATACGCAGTATTTT
TRBV28	NA	NA	TRBJ2-2	CASSTGTGVVGELFF	TGTGCCAGCAGTACCGGGACTGGGGTCGTCGGGGAGCTGTTTTTT
TRBV7-9	NA	NA	TRBJ1-1	CASSLGHSDREAFF	TGTGCCAGCAGCTTAGGACACTCCGACAGGGAAGCTTTCTTT
TRBV7-8	TRBD2	once	TRBJ2-7	CASSLASGGSYEQYF	TGTGCCAGCAGCTTAGCTAGCGGGGGCTCCTACGAGCAGTACTTC
TRBV4-2	TRBD1	NA	TRBJ2-7	CASSLVGQGAGEQYF	TGTGCCAGCAGCCTCGTGGGACAGGGGGCGGGCGAGCAGTACTTC
TRBV18	NA	NA	TRBJ1-1	CASSPPRGNTEAFF	TGTGCCAGCTCACCACCGCGGGGGAACACTGAAGCTTTCTTT